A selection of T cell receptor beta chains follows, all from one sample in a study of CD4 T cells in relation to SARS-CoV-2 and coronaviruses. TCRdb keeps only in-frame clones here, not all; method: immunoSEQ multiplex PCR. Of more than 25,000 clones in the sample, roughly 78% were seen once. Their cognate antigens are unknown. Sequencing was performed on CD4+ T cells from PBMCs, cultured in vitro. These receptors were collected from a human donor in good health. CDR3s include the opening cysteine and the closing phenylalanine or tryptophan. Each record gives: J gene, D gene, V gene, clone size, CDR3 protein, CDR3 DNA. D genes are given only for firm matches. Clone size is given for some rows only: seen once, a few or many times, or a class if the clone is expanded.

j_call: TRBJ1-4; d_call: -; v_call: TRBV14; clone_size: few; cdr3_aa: CASSSRLYDEKLFF; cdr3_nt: TGTGCCAGCAGCTCGAGGCTCTACGATGAAAAACTGTTTTTT
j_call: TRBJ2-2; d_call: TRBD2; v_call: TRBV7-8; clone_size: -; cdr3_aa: CASSGRELNTGELFF; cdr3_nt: TGTGCCAGCAGCGGGCGGGAGCTCAACACCGGGGAGCTGTTTTTT
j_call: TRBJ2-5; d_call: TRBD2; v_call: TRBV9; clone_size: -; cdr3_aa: CASSVGSSGGRGETQYF; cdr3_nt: TGTGCCAGCAGCGTAGGGAGTAGCGGGGGGCGAGGAGAGACCCAGTACTTC
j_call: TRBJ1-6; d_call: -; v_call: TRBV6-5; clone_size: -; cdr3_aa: CASRPGTHNSPLHF; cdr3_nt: TGTGCCAGCAGGCCCGGGACACACAATTCACCCCTCCACTTT
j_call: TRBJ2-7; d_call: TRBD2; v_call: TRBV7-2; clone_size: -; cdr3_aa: CASSLGGLAPSYDF; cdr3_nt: TGTGCCAGCAGCTTAGGGGGACTAGCCCCCTCTTATGACTTC
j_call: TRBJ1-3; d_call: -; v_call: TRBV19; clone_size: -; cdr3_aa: CASSIKGDGNTIYF; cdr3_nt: TGTGCCAGTAGTATAAAGGGGGATGGAAACACCATATATTTT
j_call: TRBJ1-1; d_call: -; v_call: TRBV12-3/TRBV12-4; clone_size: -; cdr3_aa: CASRGDTEAFF; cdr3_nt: TGTGCCAGCAGGGGGGACACTGAAGCTTTCTTT
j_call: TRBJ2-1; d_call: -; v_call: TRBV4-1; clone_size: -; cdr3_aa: CASRRPGQVPPEQFF; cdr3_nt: TGCGCCAGCAGGCGACCGGGACAAGTGCCCCCGGAGCAGTTCTTC
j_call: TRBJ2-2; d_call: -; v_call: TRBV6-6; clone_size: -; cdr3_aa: CASSPSSLTGELFF; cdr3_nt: TGTGCCAGCAGTCCGTCTTCCCTCACCGGGGAGCTGTTTTTT
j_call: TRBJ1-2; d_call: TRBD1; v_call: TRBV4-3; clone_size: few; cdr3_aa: CASSQRRDSLYGYTF; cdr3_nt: TGCGCCAGCAGCCAACGCCGGGACAGCCTCTATGGCTACACCTTC
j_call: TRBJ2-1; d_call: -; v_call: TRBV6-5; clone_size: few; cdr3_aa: CASTPPVGSTNEQFF; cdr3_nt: TGTGCCAGCACCCCCCCCGTGGGTAGCACCAATGAGCAGTTCTTC
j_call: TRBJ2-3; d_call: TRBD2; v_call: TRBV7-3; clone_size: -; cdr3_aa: CASSLSGSTDTKYF; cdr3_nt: TGTGCCAGCAGCCTTAGCGGGAGCACAGATACCAAGTATTTT
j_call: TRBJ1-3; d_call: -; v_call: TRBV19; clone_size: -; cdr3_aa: CASSIPTAAGNTIYF; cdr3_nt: TGTGCCAGTAGTATCCCCACGGCTGCTGGAAACACCATATATTTT
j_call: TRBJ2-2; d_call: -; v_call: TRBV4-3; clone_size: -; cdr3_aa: CASSLSRGTGELFF; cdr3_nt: TGCGCCAGCAGCCTGTCCCGAGGGACCGGGGAGCTGTTTTTT
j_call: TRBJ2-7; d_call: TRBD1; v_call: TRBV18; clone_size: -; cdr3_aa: CASSQRTGGNEQYF; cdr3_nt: TGTGCCAGCTCACAGCGAACAGGGGGAAACGAGCAGTACTTC
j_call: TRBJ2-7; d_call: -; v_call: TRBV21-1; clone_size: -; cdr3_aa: CASSKGAHYEQYF; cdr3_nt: TGTGCCAGCAGCAAAGGGGCCCACTACGAGCAGTACTTC
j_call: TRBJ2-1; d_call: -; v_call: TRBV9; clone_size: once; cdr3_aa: CASSVGDVYNEQFF; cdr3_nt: TGTGCCAGCAGCGTAGGGGACGTCTACAATGAGCAGTTCTTC
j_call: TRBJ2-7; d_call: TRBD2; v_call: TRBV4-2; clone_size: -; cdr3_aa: CASSQVEAGGYEQYF; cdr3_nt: TGTGCCAGCAGCCAAGTGGAAGCGGGAGGCTACGAGCAGTACTTC
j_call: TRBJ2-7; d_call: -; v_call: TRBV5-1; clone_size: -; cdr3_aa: CASSRDRLSYEQYF; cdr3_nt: TGCGCCAGCAGCCGTGACAGGCTCTCCTACGAGCAGTACTTC
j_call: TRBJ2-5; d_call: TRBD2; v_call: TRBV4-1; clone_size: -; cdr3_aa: CASSQDPSGTQETQYF; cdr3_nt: TGCGCCAGCAGCCAAGACCCTAGCGGAACCCAAGAGACCCAGTACTTC
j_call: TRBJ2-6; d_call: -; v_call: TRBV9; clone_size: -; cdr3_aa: CASSVGLGLGANVLTF; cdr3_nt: TGTGCCAGCAGCGTAGGATTGGGGCTTGGGGCCAACGTCCTGACTTTC
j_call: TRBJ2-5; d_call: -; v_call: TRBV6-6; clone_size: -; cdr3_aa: CASSRMTGTLQETQYF; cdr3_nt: TGTGCCAGCAGTCGAATGACAGGAACCCTCCAAGAGACCCAGTACTTC
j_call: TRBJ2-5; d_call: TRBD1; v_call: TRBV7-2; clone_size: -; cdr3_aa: CASSLGGQGAGETQYF; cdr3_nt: TGTGCCAGCAGCTTAGGGGGACAGGGGGCGGGTGAGACCCAGTACTTC
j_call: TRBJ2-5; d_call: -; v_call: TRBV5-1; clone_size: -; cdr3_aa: CASIGGRTGLQETQYF; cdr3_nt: TGCGCCAGCATCGGAGGCCGTACAGGCCTCCAAGAGACCCAGTACTTC
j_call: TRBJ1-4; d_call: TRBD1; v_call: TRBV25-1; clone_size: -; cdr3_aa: CASSDDRDYEKLFF; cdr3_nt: TGTGCCAGCAGTGACGACAGGGACTATGAAAAACTGTTTTTT
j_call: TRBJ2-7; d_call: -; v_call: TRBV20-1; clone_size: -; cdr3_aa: CSVGQFSGQYF; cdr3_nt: TGCAGTGTTGGACAGTTCTCGGGGCAGTACTTC
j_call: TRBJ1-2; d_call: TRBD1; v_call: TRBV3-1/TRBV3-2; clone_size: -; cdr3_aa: CASSPRYETGWSYGYTF; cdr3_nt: TGTGCCAGCAGCCCAAGGTACGAGACAGGGTGGAGCTATGGCTACACCTTC
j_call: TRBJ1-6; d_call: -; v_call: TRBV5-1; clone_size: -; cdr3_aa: CASSLGQQNNSPLHF; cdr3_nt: TGCGCCAGCAGCTTGGGACAGCAAAATAATTCACCCCTCCACTTT
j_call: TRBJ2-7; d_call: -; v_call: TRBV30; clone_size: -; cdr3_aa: CAWSDDPGPTGEQYF; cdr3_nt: TGTGCCTGGAGTGACGATCCGGGGCCCACGGGGGAGCAGTACTTC
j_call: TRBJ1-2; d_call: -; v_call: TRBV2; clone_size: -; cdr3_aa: CASVWDSTQGYTF; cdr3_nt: TGTGCCAGCGTGTGGGATTCGACGCAGGGCTACACCTTC
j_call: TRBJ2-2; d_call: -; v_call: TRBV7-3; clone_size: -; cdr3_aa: CASSSTAGGELFF; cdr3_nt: TGTGCCAGCAGCTCCACGGCAGGCGGGGAGCTGTTTTTT